The 31 T cell receptor beta chains presented below share a single source sample, sequenced in a study of blood T cell repertoires in COVID-19. TCRdb's table, derived via immunoSEQ multiplex PCR, lists solely in-frame clones and lacks some. The sample lists around 260,000 clones; about 89% were seen once. The sample comprised peripheral blood. These receptor sequences come from a woman in her fifties or sixties with acute or convalescent COVID-19.

The V gene is TRBV29-1, the J gene TRBJ2-7, with D perhaps matching TRBD1 (6 bases). This CDR3 is 13 amino acids long. Germline CDR1 reads SQVTM; CDR2 reads ANQGSEA. The V end lost 4 bases, the J end lost 2 bases, and 12 bases lay between the germline ends. CDR3 sequence: CSVGTAQTYEQYF. The CDR3 nucleotides read TGCAGCGTTGGGACAGCGCAAACCTACGAGCAGTACTTC.

This chain joins TRBV19 and TRBJ2-7; a possible D gene is TRBD2 (6 bases). CDR3 length: 13 residues. V lost 5 bases to trimming and J lost 3 bases, with 11 bases between them. Germline V lookup: CDR1 LNHDA, CDR2 SQIVND (reference sequence). The CDR3 DNA reads as TGTGCCAGTAGTCCCGGGACTTTCTACGAGCAGTACTTC. This encodes CASSPGTFYEQYF.

This chain uses TRBV19 with TRBJ1-3, with TRBD1 matching over 8 bases. This CDR3 has 16 residues. Germline V gene sequence: CDR1 LNHDA, CDR2 SQIVND (reference sequence). Trimming took 4 bases from V and 0 from J; bases not matched to a gene: 5. CDR3 sequence reads: CASSSPGQVSGNTIYF. CDR3 coding DNA: TGTGCCAGTAGTAGCCCGGGACAGGTCTCTGGAAACACCATATATTTT.

V and J are TRBV6-5 and TRBJ1-1, with 11 bases aligning to TRBD1. Germline CDR1 is MNHEY and CDR2 is SVGAGI. Unmatched junction bases numbered 5, after V lost 2 bases and J lost 6 bases. The CDR3 length is 15 residues. CDR3 region: CASSYGGQGASEAFF. CDR3 coding DNA: TGTGCCAGCAGTTACGGAGGACAGGGGGCGTCTGAAGCTTTCTTT.

J is TRBJ2-6 and V is TRBV7-6, with D uncertain. CDR3 length equals 13 residues. The V and J ends lost 5 bases and 1 base respectively, with 3 bases between them. Germline V lookup: CDR1 SGHVS, CDR2 FNYEAQ. This chain's CDR3 is CASSPSGANVLTF. The CDR3 DNA is TGTGCCAGCAGCCCATCTGGGGCCAACGTCCTGACTTTC.

V is TRBV29-1 and J is TRBJ2-7, with TRBD2 as a possible D gene (6 bases). The CDR3 runs 16 residues. V was pared by 0 bases and J by 8 bases, with 23 bases between. Looked up from germline, CDR1 is SQVTM and CDR2 is ANQGSEA. This CDR3 reads CSVEDVGGTEFRQQYF. The CDR3, as DNA: TGCAGCGTTGAAGATGTGGGCGGGACGGAGTTTCGACAGCAGTACTTC.

There are a few counts of this clone. CDR3: CSASQGLAAQGYEQYF. As DNA, the CDR3 is TGCAGTGCTAGTCAGGGACTAGCGGCCCAGGGGTACGAGCAGTACTTC. The chain links TRBV20-1 to TRBJ2-7; TRBD2 matches 11 bases. Germline values: CDR1 DFQATT, CDR2 SNEGSKA (reference sequence). V lost 3 bases and J lost 4; bases outside the gene matches: 11. The CDR3 runs 16 residues.

The J gene is TRBJ2-7, the V gene TRBV7-9; 7 nucleotides match TRBD2. Unmatched junction bases numbered 5, after V lost 4 bases and J lost 2 bases. Germline CDR1 and CDR2: SEHNR and FQNEAQ (reference sequence). The CDR3 totals 14 residues. The CDR3 reads CASSSELATYEQYF. For the CDR3, the DNA is TGTGCCAGCAGCTCTGAACTAGCGACCTACGAGCAGTACTTC.

The rearrangement uses TRBV7-9 and TRBJ2-5, with 11 nucleotides matching TRBD2. Germline V lookup: CDR1 SEHNR, CDR2 FQNEAQ (reference sequence). The junction had 6 bases not matched to a gene; V was cut back by 5 bases and J by 7 bases. This CDR3 is built from 14 residues. CDR3 in amino acids: CASSRLAGFTTQYF. The CDR3 bases are TGTGCCAGCAGCCGACTAGCGGGGTTCACGACCCAGTACTTC.

The chain couples TRBV5-1 to TRBJ2-2; the D gene is possibly TRBD1 (5 bases). The germline V gene has CDR1 SGHRS and CDR2 YFSETQ. Trimming took 7 bases from V and 7 from J, leaving 17 bases between them. CDR3 length: 14 residues. The CDR3 DNA sequence: TGCGCCAGCCAGGGCCCATTGGGAAGCGGGGAGCTGTTTTTT. It specifies CASQGPLGSGELFF. Complete variable domain (other parts from reference TRBV5-1 and TRBJ2-2): KAGVTQTPRYLIKTRGQQVTLSCSPISGHRSVSWYQQTPGQGLQFLFEYFSETQRNKGNFPGRFSGRQFSNSRSEMNVSTLELGDSALYLCASQGPLGSGELFFGEGSRLTVL.

The gene calls are TRBV5-6 and TRBJ1-3, with D possibly TRBD1 on 6 matching bases. The CDR3 has 15 amino acids. The V and J ends lost 0 bases and 2 bases respectively, with 9 bases between them. Germline V lookup: CDR1 SGHDT, CDR2 YYEEEE. The chain's CDR3 is CASSLGAGAGNTIYF. In DNA, the CDR3 is TGTGCCAGCAGCTTGGGAGCAGGGGCTGGAAACACCATATATTTT. Combining the CDR3 with reference TRBV5-6 and TRBJ1-3 gives the whole variable domain DAGVTQSPTHLIKTRGQQVTLRCSPKSGHDTVSWYQQALGQGPQFIFQYYEEEERQRGNFPDRFSGHQFPNYSSELNVNALLLGDSALYLCASSLGAGAGNTIYFGEGSWLTVV.

The V and J genes are TRBV24-1 and TRBJ2-1, with TRBD2 matching 11 bases. There are 16 residues in the CDR3. V shed 5 bases and J 4 bases; nucleotides not matched to a gene: 6. Germline CDR1 KGHDR, CDR2 SFDVKD. The CDR3 nucleotides read TGTGCCACCAGTGGCTACACTAGCGGGGGATACAATGAGCAGTTCTTC. Translating gives CATSGYTSGGYNEQFF.

The rearrangement uses TRBV10-3 and TRBJ1-2; 11 positions agree with TRBD1. Looked up from germline, CDR1 is ENHRY and CDR2 is SYGVKD. The CDR3 contains 16 residues. V gave up 3 bases and J gave up 8 bases; unmatched junction bases: 11. The CDR3 protein is CAISDTTGQGVGGYTF. Written as DNA, the CDR3 is TGTGCCATCAGTGATACCACGGGACAGGGGGTAGGCGGCTACACCTTC.

V is TRBV4-3 and J is TRBJ1-2; 7 nucleotides agree with TRBD1. The junction had 9 bases not matched to a gene; V was cut back by 4 bases and J by 4 bases. The CDR3 runs to 15 residues. Germline assignment: CDR1 LGHNA and CDR2 YSLEER. The CDR3 DNA is TGCGCCAGCAGCCGAGACTCTCAGGGGGGCTATGGCTACACCTTC. Translated: CASSRDSQGGYGYTF.

The V gene is TRBV15, the J gene TRBJ2-2, with TRBD2 identical over 12 bases. With 6 bases clipped from V and 4 bases from J, the junction kept 9 bases outside the gene matches. The CDR3 has 17 amino acids. The germline V gene encodes CDR1 LNHNV and CDR2 YYDKDF (reference sequence). The CDR3 region is CATRILLAGGGTGELFF. DNA of the CDR3: TGTGCCACCAGGATTTTACTAGCGGGAGGCGGCACCGGGGAGCTGTTTTTT.

The chain links TRBV14 to TRBJ2-7; the D gene is possibly TRBD2 (5 bases). CDR3 size: 15 residues. V was clipped by 1 base and J by 1 base, with 11 bases between them. CDR1 is SGHDN and CDR2 is FVKESK in the germline V gene. CDR3 residues: CASSQGGLGSYEQYF. The CDR3 DNA sequence: TGTGCCAGCAGCCAAGGAGGGCTGGGGTCCTACGAGCAGTACTTC.

The genes are TRBV6-4 and TRBJ1-1, with D hard to call. Germline-derived CDR1 and CDR2 are MRHNA and SNTAGT. The germline V and J ends were trimmed by 2 bases and 3 bases, with 13 bases remaining between them. The CDR3 extends over 15 amino acids. CDR3 sequence (DNA): TGTGCCAGCAGTGACCATGCGGGGATAGACACTGAAGCTTTCTTT. It encodes CASSDHAGIDTEAFF.

The table lists this clone with a few counts. The rearrangement links TRBV7-6 to TRBJ1-1; 7 nucleotides match TRBD1. The germline V gene has CDR1 SGHVS and CDR2 FNYEAQ. This CDR3 has 15 amino acids. The trim removed 1 base at V and 4 bases at J, leaving 6 bases unmatched. CDR3 coding DNA: TGTGCCAGCAGCTTAGGATCACAGGGGACCACTGAAGCTTTCTTT. It translates to CASSLGSQGTTEAFF.

The CDR3 sequence is CASSAQGNTGELFF. In DNA form, the CDR3 reads TGCGCCAGCAGCGCTCAGGGGAACACCGGGGAGCTGTTTTTT. The chain joins TRBV5-1 to TRBJ2-2, with D tentatively TRBD1 (5 bases). V was shortened by 4 bases and J by 1 base, with 8 bases between the two germline ends. The germline V gene encodes CDR1 SGHRS and CDR2 YFSETQ. The CDR3 is 14 residues long.

The chain joins TRBV6-2 or TRBV6-3 to TRBJ2-2, with D unresolved. There are 14 residues in the CDR3. Germline loops: CDR1 MNHEY, CDR2 SVGEGT. Trimming left V 2 bases short and J 2 bases short, with 6 bases between. CDR3 amino acids: CASSYGGNTGELFF. CDR3 DNA sequence: TGTGCCAGCAGTTACGGCGGAAACACCGGGGAGCTGTTTTTT.

In this sample, this clone turned up once. The V call is TRBV4-1, the J call TRBJ2-5; unclear D gene. The CDR3 runs 14 residues. Deletions cut 1 base from V and 1 base from J, with 7 bases between. Germline values: CDR1 MGHRA, CDR2 YSYEKL. This chain's CDR3 is CASSQVLAQETQYF. DNA for the CDR3: TGCGCCAGCAGCCAAGTGCTGGCCCAAGAGACCCAGTACTTC.

This chain joins TRBV27 and TRBJ2-7; TRBD2 matches at 8 bases. CDR3 size: 11 residues. The J segment lost 9 bases and the V segment lost 10 bases, leaving 8 bases of the junction unmatched. The germline gives CDR1 MNHEY, CDR2 SMNVEV (reference sequence). CDR3 residues: CATKGLAAQYF. The CDR3 DNA sequence: TGTGCCACCAAAGGACTAGCCGCGCAGTACTTC.

The chain recombines TRBV28 with TRBJ1-2; D is possibly TRBD1 (6 bases). Germline V gene data show CDR1 as MDHEN and CDR2 as SYDVKM. Trimming pared 6 bases from V and 3 bases from J, leaving 20 bases between. This CDR3 is built from 16 residues. In nucleotides, the CDR3 is TGTGCCAGCAGCCAACGGCGGGCGGGGGCCGACTATGGCTACACCTTC. This codes for CASSQRRAGADYGYTF.

V usage is TRBV28 and J usage is TRBJ2-3; 9 bases fit TRBD1. The CDR3 is 19 amino acids. Germline CDR1 and CDR2: MDHEN and SYDVKM. Unmatched junction bases numbered 14, after V lost 4 bases and J lost 0 bases. CDR3 residues: CASSSRTGASLSSTDTQYF. The CDR3 region has the DNA TGTGCCAGCAGTTCGAGGACAGGGGCGAGTCTATCTAGCACAGATACGCAGTATTTT.

The chain is built from TRBV7-8 and TRBJ1-2; 12 positions match TRBD1. V lost 5 bases, J lost 6 bases, and 7 bases stayed unmatched. Germline values: CDR1 SGHVS, CDR2 FQNEAQ. The CDR3 totals 15 residues. Written as DNA, the CDR3 is TGTGCCAGCAGCCCTCAGGGACAGGGGGCGCATGGCTACACCTTC. It specifies CASSPQGQGAHGYTF.

This rearrangement joins TRBV10-3 to TRBJ2-7, with a tentative D call TRBD1 (6 bases). The germline CDR1 and CDR2 sequences are ENHRY and SYGVKD. This CDR3 contains 11 residues. Trimming took 8 bases from V and 5 from J, leaving 10 bases between them. CDR3 region: CAIRQAHEQYF. CDR3 bases: TGTGCCATCCGACAGGCCCACGAGCAGTACTTC.

The chain has TRBV6-4 and TRBJ2-1, with 7 bases identical to TRBD1. V lost 3 bases to trimming and J lost 0 bases; unmatched junction nucleotides: 2. The CDR3 contains 15 residues. Germline CDR1 is MRHNA and CDR2 is SNTAGT. This CDR3 is CASSDDRDSYNEQFF. The CDR3, as DNA: TGTGCCAGCAGTGATGACAGGGACTCCTACAATGAGCAGTTCTTC.

This chain uses TRBV9 with TRBJ2-7; 13 positions agree with TRBD2. The CDR3 covers 15 residues. The germline gives CDR1 SGDLS, CDR2 YYNGEE. V was pared by 5 bases and J by 7 bases, with 9 bases of the junction left unmatched. CDR3 sequence (DNA): TGTGCCAGCAGTACTGCCGGGACTAGCGGGGAGGAGCAGTACTTC. This sequence encodes CASSTAGTSGEEQYF.

This clone has a single count. The chain carries TRBV20-1 and TRBJ2-7; no clear D. Germline V gives CDR1 DFQATT, CDR2 SNEGSKA (reference sequence). V was shortened by 3 bases and J by 1 base, with 7 bases between the two germline ends. The CDR3 has 12 residues. This CDR3 is CSASPVSYEQYF. CDR3 coding DNA: TGCAGTGCTAGTCCAGTTTCCTACGAGCAGTACTTC.

This chain links TRBV7-9 with TRBJ2-3, with no clear D. The V gene lost 2 bases and the J gene lost 0 bases, with 12 bases spanning the gap. The CDR3 is made up of 16 amino acids. Germline V gene sequence: CDR1 SEHNR, CDR2 FQNEAQ (reference sequence). The CDR3 here is CASSLIDRSSTDTQYF. The CDR3, as DNA: TGTGCCAGCAGCTTAATAGATCGTTCTAGCACAGATACGCAGTATTTT.

This sequence joins TRBV15 and TRBJ2-7; 9 positions agree with TRBD2. Per germline, CDR1 LNHNV and CDR2 YYDKDF (reference sequence). This CDR3 region has 15 residues. Germline trimming cut 3 bases from V and 7 bases from J; bases unmatched to any gene: 10. The CDR3 DNA follows: TGTGCCACCAGCAGTAATCTAGCGGGATCCAGAGAGCAGTACTTC. This codes for CATSSNLAGSREQYF.